The T cell receptor beta chain described here comes from a study of T cells in women clearing cervical HPV infection (dated by TCRdb to the late 2010s). Regarding the complete study: Cases were 25 women with histologically confirmed HPV16-related CIN3 or worse, including a couple of invasive cancers. The controls were about two dozen women whose single incident HPV16 infection cleared within 12 months with no development of precancer or cancer. Blood from cases was collected at the visit at which the lesion was first identified, whereas blood from controls was collected once infection was no longer detected. Among cases, blood sampling came a median of roughly 150 days after lesion detection, with an interquartile range of about 80 to 220 days. Because only a few women had HLA typing data, the possibility that HLA type acted as a confounder could not be ruled out. An exploratory proof-of-principle case-control study, nested within the Guanacaste HPV Natural History Study in Costa Rica, was conducted to compare TCR repertoires across cervical HPV16 outcomes. Cases were matched to controls by age within five years and by the year the sample was collected. A median age of 34 years was observed in cases versus approximately 40 in controls, and no significant differences in baseline characteristics were found. In the parent cohort, some 10,000 women aged 18 or older were enrolled in Guanacaste, Costa Rica, during about 1992 to 1995 and were followed for seven years. As quality controls, five blinded duplicates were added to each group, bringing the total to approximately 60 samples made up of around 50 participants and about 10 replicates.

As regards this clone: Which antigen it targets is not known. Coverage ceases 3 residues before the CDR3 finishes, and the germline J gene fills in the end.

The V end gives up 1 base and the J end 8 bases, leaving 7 bases in the junction not matched to a gene. From a lookup of the germline V gene, CDR1 and CDR2 are SGHDN and FVKESK. Its CDR3 holds 16 amino acids, cysteine through phenylalanine. Only the CDR3 bases that were read are kept: 39 of them, in frame from base 1. TCR beta CDR3 regions were amplified by multiplex PCR using the immunoSEQ assay from an average of about 1,200 ng genomic DNA per sample. To correct primer bias, the assay used a complete synthetic TCR repertoire to set an amplification baseline. The amplicons were sequenced using the Illumina platform. Per the authors' processing: Sequence errors were corrected by clustering with frequency ratios and a modified nearest-neighbor algorithm, and the sequences were then analyzed in the immunoSEQ Analyzer using IMGT gene definitions. At each rarefaction depth, TCR richness and evenness were averaged over 20 rarefaction repeats, and samples with fewer sequences than the depth were excluded. Wilcoxon rank sum tests with FDR correction were used to compare V, D and J gene relative abundances between the groups. An intraclass correlation of around 96% for TCR richness and an average of 76.4% across 65 to 80 gene segments were obtained from the blinded duplicates. Here the immuneACCESS table is served through TCRdb, limited to in-frame sequences with V and J called. Missing clones are a known gap in these copies; in checked studies unresolved V genes cover under half, and the rest lacks a known reason. V, J and clone size derive from that table, while D and trimming were established from the DNA sequence. For this sample, the table gives about 17,000 clones. About 10% of the sample rests with the top ten.

What the authors observed across the whole study: Because T-cell numbers per sample were unknown, differences in richness could reflect varying T-cell content rather than repertoire biology. The cross-sectional design could not show whether associations preceded infection or resulted from it; effector/memory subsets and HPV-specific T cells were not isolated. CIN3+ cases had significantly higher TCR repertoire richness than controls across sequencing depths, but evenness did not differ between the groups. Random forest classifiers that combined richness and V gene abundances separated cases from controls with an estimated AUC of 0.83. Cases had lower TRBV6-7 relative abundance than controls (roughly 0.12% versus 0.17%; Bonferroni P = 0.0008).

Every participant had a single incident cervical HPV16 infection, and women with prevalent HPV16 infections were excluded. Cervical HPV DNA was detected with MY09/MY11 PCR, and genotyping was done with dot-blot hybridization. Around 15 mL of heparinized blood were centrifuged, and the buffy coat was split into aliquots, frozen at -30 degrees C, and then kept at -80 degrees C. QIAGEN kits were used to extract genomic DNA from buffy coat specimens. The sample was blood buffy coat. This receptor was identified in a woman between 18 and 69 years old with a cervical HPV16 infection that either progressed to CIN3+ or cleared (not recorded which). The chain uses TRBV14 and TRBJ2-1, with 11 middle bases fitting TRBD2. Incomplete CDR3 DNA: TGTGCCAGCAGCCAAGGCACACTAGCGGGAGTGGATGAG. Its coded protein is CASSQGTLAGVDE. The CDR3 in its entirety is CASSQGTLAGVDEQFF.